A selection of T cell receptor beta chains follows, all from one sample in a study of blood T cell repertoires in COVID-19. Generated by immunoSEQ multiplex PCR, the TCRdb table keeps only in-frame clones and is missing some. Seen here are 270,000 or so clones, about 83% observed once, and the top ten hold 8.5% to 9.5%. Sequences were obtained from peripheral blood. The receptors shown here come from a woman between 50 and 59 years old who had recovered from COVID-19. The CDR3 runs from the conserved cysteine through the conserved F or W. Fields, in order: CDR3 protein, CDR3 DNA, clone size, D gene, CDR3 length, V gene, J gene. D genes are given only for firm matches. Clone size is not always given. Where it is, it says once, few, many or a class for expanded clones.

CDR3 protein: CASSRTVSNQPQHF
CDR3 DNA: TGTGCCAGCAGTCGGACAGTTAGCAATCAGCCCCAGCATTTT
clone size: NA
D gene: NA
CDR3 length: 14
V gene: TRBV28
J gene: TRBJ1-5

CDR3 protein: CAWSPQGSLSGYTF
CDR3 DNA: TGTGCCTGGAGCCCACAGGGGTCGTTGAGCGGCTACACCTTC
clone size: NA
D gene: TRBD1
CDR3 length: 14
V gene: TRBV30
J gene: TRBJ1-2

CDR3 protein: CASSQGDDYEQYF
CDR3 DNA: TGTGCCAGCAGCCAAGGAGATGACTACGAGCAGTACTTC
clone size: NA
D gene: NA
CDR3 length: 13
V gene: TRBV3-1/TRBV3-2
J gene: TRBJ2-7

CDR3 protein: CARLAGGGTDTQYF
CDR3 DNA: TGTGCCAGGCTAGCGGGAGGGGGAACAGATACGCAGTATTTT
clone size: once
D gene: TRBD2
CDR3 length: 14
V gene: TRBV6-4
J gene: TRBJ2-3

CDR3 protein: CASTDRGNTEAFF
CDR3 DNA: TGTGCCAGCACCGACAGGGGGAACACTGAAGCTTTCTTT
clone size: NA
D gene: TRBD1
CDR3 length: 13
V gene: TRBV7-9
J gene: TRBJ1-1

CDR3 protein: CASSIGTSGLSGEQFF
CDR3 DNA: TGTGCCAGCAGCATCGGGACTAGCGGCCTCAGCGGCGAGCAGTTCTTC
clone size: NA
D gene: TRBD2
CDR3 length: 16
V gene: TRBV7-2
J gene: TRBJ2-1

CDR3 protein: CASNWDSSTDTQYF
CDR3 DNA: TGTGCCAGCAACTGGGACTCAAGCACAGATACGCAGTATTTT
clone size: NA
D gene: NA
CDR3 length: 14
V gene: TRBV28
J gene: TRBJ2-3

CDR3 protein: CASRGTGTGNTIYF
CDR3 DNA: TGTGCCAGCAGGGGAACCGGGACAGGAAACACCATATATTTT
clone size: NA
D gene: NA
CDR3 length: 14
V gene: TRBV6-5
J gene: TRBJ1-3

CDR3 protein: CASSPVGASGSYEQYF
CDR3 DNA: TGCGCCAGCAGCCCCGTGGGGGCTAGCGGGTCCTACGAGCAGTACTTC
clone size: once
D gene: TRBD2
CDR3 length: 16
V gene: TRBV4-1
J gene: TRBJ2-7

CDR3 protein: CASSLLIDREAFF
CDR3 DNA: TGTGCCAGCAGCTTATTGATCGACAGGGAAGCTTTCTTT
clone size: NA
D gene: NA
CDR3 length: 13
V gene: TRBV7-2
J gene: TRBJ1-1

CDR3 protein: CASSTGNQPQHF
CDR3 DNA: TGTGCCAGCAGTACGGGCAATCAGCCCCAGCATTTT
clone size: NA
D gene: NA
CDR3 length: 12
V gene: TRBV6-2/TRBV6-3
J gene: TRBJ1-5

CDR3 protein: CASSLLDRDNSPLHF
CDR3 DNA: TGTGCCAGCAGTTTATTAGACAGGGACAATTCACCCCTCCACTTT
clone size: NA
D gene: TRBD1
CDR3 length: 15
V gene: TRBV28
J gene: TRBJ1-6

CDR3 protein: CASRPLVRSSNSPLHF
CDR3 DNA: TGTGCCAGTAGACCCCTCGTCCGGTCCTCTAATTCACCCCTCCACTTT
clone size: NA
D gene: NA
CDR3 length: 16
V gene: TRBV19
J gene: TRBJ1-6

CDR3 protein: CASSFRGPGANVLTF
CDR3 DNA: TGTGCCAGCAGTTTCAGGGGGCCTGGGGCCAACGTCCTGACTTTC
clone size: NA
D gene: TRBD1
CDR3 length: 15
V gene: TRBV28
J gene: TRBJ2-6

CDR3 protein: CAISGDTRNTEAFF
CDR3 DNA: TGTGCCATCAGTGGGGACACCCGGAACACTGAAGCTTTCTTT
clone size: NA
D gene: NA
CDR3 length: 14
V gene: TRBV10-3
J gene: TRBJ1-1

CDR3 protein: CASSLTAGVPETQYF
CDR3 DNA: TGTGCCAGCAGCTTAACCGCGGGAGTCCCAGAGACCCAGTACTTC
clone size: NA
D gene: TRBD2
CDR3 length: 15
V gene: TRBV7-2
J gene: TRBJ2-5

CDR3 protein: CASSLGGGRSGTDTQYF
CDR3 DNA: TGTGCCAGCAGCTTGGGTGGCGGGAGAAGCGGCACAGATACGCAGTATTTT
clone size: NA
D gene: TRBD2
CDR3 length: 17
V gene: TRBV5-5
J gene: TRBJ2-3

CDR3 protein: CASSYPELNTEAFF
CDR3 DNA: TGTGCCAGCAGTTACCCCGAGTTGAACACTGAAGCTTTCTTT
clone size: NA
D gene: NA
CDR3 length: 14
V gene: TRBV6-5
J gene: TRBJ1-1

CDR3 protein: CASSSQETQYF
CDR3 DNA: TGTGCCAGCAGCTCTCAAGAGACCCAGTACTTC
clone size: many
D gene: NA
CDR3 length: 11
V gene: TRBV11-2
J gene: TRBJ2-5

CDR3 protein: CASSQEGLGVGQETQYF
CDR3 DNA: TGTGCCAGCAGCCAAGAGGGCCTCGGGGTAGGCCAAGAGACCCAGTACTTC
clone size: NA
D gene: NA
CDR3 length: 17
V gene: TRBV4-2
J gene: TRBJ2-5

CDR3 protein: CASSLVGGRGTGELFF
CDR3 DNA: TGTGCCAGCAGCTTAGTCGGGGGACGAGGCACCGGGGAGCTGTTTTTT
clone size: NA
D gene: NA
CDR3 length: 16
V gene: TRBV7-3
J gene: TRBJ2-2

CDR3 protein: CASSSVGTPQNYGYTF
CDR3 DNA: TGTGCCAGCAGCTCTGTTGGGACACCTCAAAACTATGGCTACACCTTC
clone size: NA
D gene: NA
CDR3 length: 16
V gene: TRBV7-2
J gene: TRBJ1-2

CDR3 protein: CASRIQGINQPQHF
CDR3 DNA: TGTGCCAGCAGGATACAGGGTATAAATCAGCCCCAGCATTTT
clone size: NA
D gene: NA
CDR3 length: 14
V gene: TRBV28
J gene: TRBJ1-5

CDR3 protein: CASSIQQGDTQYF
CDR3 DNA: TGTGCCAGTAGTATCCAACAGGGTGATACGCAGTATTTT
clone size: NA
D gene: NA
CDR3 length: 13
V gene: TRBV19
J gene: TRBJ2-3

CDR3 protein: CASKGQGALRSTDTQYF
CDR3 DNA: TGTGCCAGCAAGGGACAGGGGGCGTTGAGGAGCACAGATACGCAGTATTTT
clone size: NA
D gene: TRBD1
CDR3 length: 17
V gene: TRBV2
J gene: TRBJ2-3

CDR3 protein: CASNSRGTSGRNQADTQYF
CDR3 DNA: TGTGCCAGTAACTCGCGGGGGACTAGCGGGAGAAATCAAGCAGATACGCAGTATTTT
clone size: NA
D gene: TRBD2
CDR3 length: 19
V gene: TRBV4-2
J gene: TRBJ2-3

CDR3 protein: CASSLGQTYEQYF
CDR3 DNA: TGTGCCAGCAGTTTGGGGCAGACCTACGAGCAGTACTTC
clone size: few
D gene: NA
CDR3 length: 13
V gene: TRBV27
J gene: TRBJ2-7

CDR3 protein: CASSGGDGRGYTF
CDR3 DNA: TGTGCCAGCAGCGGGGGGGACGGGCGGGGCTACACCTTC
clone size: once
D gene: NA
CDR3 length: 13
V gene: TRBV6-5
J gene: TRBJ1-2

CDR3 protein: CASSSRVHEQFF
CDR3 DNA: TGTGCCAGCAGTTCCAGGGTCCATGAGCAGTTCTTC
clone size: NA
D gene: NA
CDR3 length: 12
V gene: TRBV28
J gene: TRBJ2-1

CDR3 protein: CASSQGQYNSPLHF
CDR3 DNA: TGTGCCAGCAGCCAAGGACAGTATAATTCACCCCTCCACTTT
clone size: NA
D gene: NA
CDR3 length: 14
V gene: TRBV14
J gene: TRBJ1-6

CDR3 protein: CASSPPPGLAGGGLGRYNEQFF
CDR3 DNA: TGTGCCAGTAGCCCCCCTCCGGGACTAGCGGGAGGAGGCCTTGGACGCTACAATGAGCAGTTCTTC
clone size: NA
D gene: TRBD2
CDR3 length: 22
V gene: TRBV19
J gene: TRBJ2-1

CDR3 protein: CASSFRGRSTIF
CDR3 DNA: TGTGCCAGCAGCTTCCGAGGTAGGTCCACGATCTTT
clone size: NA
D gene: NA
CDR3 length: 12
V gene: TRBV5-5
J gene: TRBJ1-1

CDR3 protein: CASSDGQGGRQPQHF
CDR3 DNA: TGTGCCAGCAGCGACGGACAGGGAGGGAGACAGCCCCAGCATTTT
clone size: once
D gene: TRBD1
CDR3 length: 15
V gene: TRBV27
J gene: TRBJ1-5

CDR3 protein: CASSLLIAQATGELFF
CDR3 DNA: TGTGCCAGCAGCTTACTAATTGCCCAGGCAACCGGGGAGCTGTTTTTT
clone size: NA
D gene: NA
CDR3 length: 16
V gene: TRBV7-2
J gene: TRBJ2-2

CDR3 protein: CASILQGNRVTEAFF
CDR3 DNA: TGTGCCAGTATCTTACAGGGGAATAGGGTCACTGAAGCTTTCTTT
clone size: once
D gene: TRBD1
CDR3 length: 15
V gene: TRBV19
J gene: TRBJ1-1